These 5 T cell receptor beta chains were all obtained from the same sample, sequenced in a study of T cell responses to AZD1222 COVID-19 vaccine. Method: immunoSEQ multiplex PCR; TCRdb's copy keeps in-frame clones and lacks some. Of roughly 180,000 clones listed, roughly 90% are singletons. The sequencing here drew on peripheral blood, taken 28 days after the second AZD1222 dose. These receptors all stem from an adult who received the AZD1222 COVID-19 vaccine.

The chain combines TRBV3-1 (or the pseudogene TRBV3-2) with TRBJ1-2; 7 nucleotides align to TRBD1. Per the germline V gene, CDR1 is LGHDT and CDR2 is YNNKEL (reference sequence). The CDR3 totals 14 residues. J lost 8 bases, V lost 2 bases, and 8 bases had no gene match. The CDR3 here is CASSQLTGRLGYTF. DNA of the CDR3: TGTGCCAGCAGCCAACTGACAGGGAGATTGGGCTACACCTTC.

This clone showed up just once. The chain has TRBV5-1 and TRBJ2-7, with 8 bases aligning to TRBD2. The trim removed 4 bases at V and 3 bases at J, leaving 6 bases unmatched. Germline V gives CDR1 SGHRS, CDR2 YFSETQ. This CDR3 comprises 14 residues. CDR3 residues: CASSMGLEFYEQYF. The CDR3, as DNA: TGCGCCAGCAGCATGGGACTAGAATTCTACGAGCAGTACTTC.

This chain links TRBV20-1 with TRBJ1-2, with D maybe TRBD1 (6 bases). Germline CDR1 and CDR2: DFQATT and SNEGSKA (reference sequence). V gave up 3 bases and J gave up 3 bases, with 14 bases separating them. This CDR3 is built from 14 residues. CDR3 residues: CSASMGARDYGYTF. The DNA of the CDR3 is TGCAGTGCTAGTATGGGGGCGCGAGACTATGGCTACACCTTC.

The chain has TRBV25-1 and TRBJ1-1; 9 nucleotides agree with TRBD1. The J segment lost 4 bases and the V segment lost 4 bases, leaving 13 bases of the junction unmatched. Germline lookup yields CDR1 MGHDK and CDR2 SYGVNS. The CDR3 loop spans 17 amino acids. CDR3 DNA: TGTGCCAGCAGTGGCTCCCTTACAGGGGGCGGGGGCACTGAAGCTTTCTTT. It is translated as CASSGSLTGGGGTEAFF.

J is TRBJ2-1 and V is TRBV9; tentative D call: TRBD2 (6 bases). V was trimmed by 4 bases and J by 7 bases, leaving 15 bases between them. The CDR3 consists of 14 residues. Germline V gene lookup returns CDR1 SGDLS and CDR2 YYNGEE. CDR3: CASSSQLARNEQFF. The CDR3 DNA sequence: TGTGCCAGCAGCTCCCAACTAGCCAGAAATGAGCAGTTCTTC.